The present T cell receptor beta chain was sequenced within a study of shared clonotypes between healthy human individuals. Study-wide background: CD4 naive and memory got three plates each, CD8 naive two, CD8 memory one. General study results and limits: Compared with memory subsets, naive subsets generally had larger estimated richness.

Produced via immunoSEQ multiplex PCR; TCRdb's table is partial and in-frame only. The table records roughly 2.4 million clones, almost 96% of them present only once. The length of the CDR3 is 16 residues. V lost 4 bases, J lost 6 bases, and 15 bases stayed unmatched. Germline CDR1 LGHNA, CDR2 YSLEER. A remark on this clone: Antigen unknown.

The material sequenced was naive CD4+ T cells sorted from blood. Subset in this sample: CD45RA+ positively selected. The chain has TRBV4-3 and TRBJ2-7, with 7 bases lining up with TRBD2. This clonotype was obtained from a man between 18 and 35 years old in good health. The CDR3 sequence: CASSRDYYSSGREQYF. The CDR3 DNA follows: TGCGCCAGCAGCCGGGACTACTACAGCTCCGGTCGCGAGCAGTACTTC.